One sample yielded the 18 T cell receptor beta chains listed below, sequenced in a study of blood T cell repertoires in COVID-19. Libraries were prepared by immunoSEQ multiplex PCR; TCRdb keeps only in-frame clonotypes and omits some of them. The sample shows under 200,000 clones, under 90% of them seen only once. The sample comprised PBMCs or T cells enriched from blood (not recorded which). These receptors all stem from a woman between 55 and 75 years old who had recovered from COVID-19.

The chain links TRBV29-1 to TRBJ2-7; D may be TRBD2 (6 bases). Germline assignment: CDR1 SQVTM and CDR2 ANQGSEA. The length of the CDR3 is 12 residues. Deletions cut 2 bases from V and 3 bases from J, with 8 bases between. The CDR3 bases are TGCAGCGTTGAAACCGGGGGCTACGAGCAGTACTTC. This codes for CSVETGGYEQYF.

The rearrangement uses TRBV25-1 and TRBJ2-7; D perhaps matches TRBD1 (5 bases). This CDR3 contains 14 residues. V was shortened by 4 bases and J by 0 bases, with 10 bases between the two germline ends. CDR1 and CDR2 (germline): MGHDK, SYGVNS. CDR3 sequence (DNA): TGTGCCAGCAGTGCCCGGACACCCTCCTACGAGCAGTACTTC. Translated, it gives CASSARTPSYEQYF.

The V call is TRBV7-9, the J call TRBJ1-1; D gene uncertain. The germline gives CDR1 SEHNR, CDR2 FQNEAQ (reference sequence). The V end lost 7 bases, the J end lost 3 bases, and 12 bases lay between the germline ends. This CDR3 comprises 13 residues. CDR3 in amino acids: CASTAGLDTEAFF. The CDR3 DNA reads TGTGCCAGCACCGCGGGGTTGGACACTGAAGCTTTCTTT.

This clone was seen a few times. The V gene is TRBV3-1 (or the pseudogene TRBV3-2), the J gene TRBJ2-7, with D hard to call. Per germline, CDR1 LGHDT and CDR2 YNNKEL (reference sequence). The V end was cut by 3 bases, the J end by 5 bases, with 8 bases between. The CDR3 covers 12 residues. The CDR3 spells CASSQSYHEQYF. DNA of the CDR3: TGTGCCAGCAGCCAGTCCTACCACGAGCAGTACTTC.

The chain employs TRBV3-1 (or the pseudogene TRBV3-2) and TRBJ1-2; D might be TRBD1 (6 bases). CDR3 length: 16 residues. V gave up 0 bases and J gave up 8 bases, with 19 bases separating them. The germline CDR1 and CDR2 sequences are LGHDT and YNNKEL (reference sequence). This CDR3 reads CASSQDQRGSGEGYTF. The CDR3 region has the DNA TGTGCCAGCAGCCAAGATCAGAGGGGGTCTGGAGAAGGCTACACCTTC.

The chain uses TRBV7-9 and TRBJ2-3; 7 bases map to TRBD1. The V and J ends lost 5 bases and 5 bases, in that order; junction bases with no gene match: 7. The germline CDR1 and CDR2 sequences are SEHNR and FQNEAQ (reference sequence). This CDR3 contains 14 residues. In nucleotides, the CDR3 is TGTGCCAGCAGCCCTAGGGGGCAGGGAGATACGCAGTATTTT. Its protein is CASSPRGQGDTQYF.

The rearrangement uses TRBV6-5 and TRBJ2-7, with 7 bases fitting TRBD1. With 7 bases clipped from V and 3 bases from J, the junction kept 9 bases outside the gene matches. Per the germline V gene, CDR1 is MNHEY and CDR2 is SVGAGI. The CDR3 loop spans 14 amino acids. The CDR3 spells CASTAGTVGYEQYF. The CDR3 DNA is TGTGCCAGCACTGCCGGGACAGTGGGCTACGAGCAGTACTTC.

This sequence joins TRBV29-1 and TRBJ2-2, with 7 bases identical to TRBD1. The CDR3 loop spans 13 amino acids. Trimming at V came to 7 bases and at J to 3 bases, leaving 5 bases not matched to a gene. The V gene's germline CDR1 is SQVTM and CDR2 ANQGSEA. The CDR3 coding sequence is TGCAGCGGAACCGGGACAGACACCGGGGAGCTGTTTTTT. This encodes CSGTGTDTGELFF.

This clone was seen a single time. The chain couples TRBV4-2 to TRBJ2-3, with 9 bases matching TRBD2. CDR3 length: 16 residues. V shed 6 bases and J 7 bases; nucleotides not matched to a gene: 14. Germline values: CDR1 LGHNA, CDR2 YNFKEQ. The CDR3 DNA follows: TGTGCCAGCAGTTCAACCGGGACTAGCACGTTAAATACGCAGTATTTT. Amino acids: CASSSTGTSTLNTQYF.

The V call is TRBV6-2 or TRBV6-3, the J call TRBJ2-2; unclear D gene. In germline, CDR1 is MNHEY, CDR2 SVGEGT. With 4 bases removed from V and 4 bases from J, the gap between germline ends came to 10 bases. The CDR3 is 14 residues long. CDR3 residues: CASSFGPATGELFF. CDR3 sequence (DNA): TGTGCCAGCAGTTTTGGCCCCGCCACCGGGGAGCTGTTTTTT.

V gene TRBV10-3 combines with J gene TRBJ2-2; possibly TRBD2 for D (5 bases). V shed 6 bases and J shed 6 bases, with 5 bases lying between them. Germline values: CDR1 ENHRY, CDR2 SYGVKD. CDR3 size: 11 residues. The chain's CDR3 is CAIRGAGELFF. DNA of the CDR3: TGTGCCATCAGGGGAGCCGGGGAGCTGTTTTTT.

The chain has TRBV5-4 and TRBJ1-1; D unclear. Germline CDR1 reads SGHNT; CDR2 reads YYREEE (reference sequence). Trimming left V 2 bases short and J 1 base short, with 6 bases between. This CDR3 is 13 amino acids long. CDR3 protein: CASSFDKNTEAFF. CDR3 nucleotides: TGTGCCAGCAGCTTCGACAAGAACACTGAAGCTTTCTTT. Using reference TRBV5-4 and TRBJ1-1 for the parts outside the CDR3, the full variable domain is ETGVTQSPTHLIKTRGQQVTLRCSSQSGHNTVSWYQQALGQGPQFIFQYYREEENGRGNFPPRFSGLQFPNYSSELNVNALELDDSALYLCASSFDKNTEAFFGQGTRLTVV.

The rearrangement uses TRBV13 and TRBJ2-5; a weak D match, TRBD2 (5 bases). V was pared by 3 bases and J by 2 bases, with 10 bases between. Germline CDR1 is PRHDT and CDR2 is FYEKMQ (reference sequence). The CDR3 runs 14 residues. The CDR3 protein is CASSFSSEQETQYF. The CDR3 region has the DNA TGTGCCAGCAGCTTCAGTAGCGAACAAGAGACCCAGTACTTC.

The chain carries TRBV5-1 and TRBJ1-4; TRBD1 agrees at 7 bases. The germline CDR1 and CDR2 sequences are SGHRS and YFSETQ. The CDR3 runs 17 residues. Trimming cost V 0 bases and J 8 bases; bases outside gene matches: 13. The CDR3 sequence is CASSLAGRTGEEEKLFF. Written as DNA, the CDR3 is TGCGCCAGCAGCTTGGCCGGGCGAACAGGGGAAGAGGAAAAACTGTTTTTT.

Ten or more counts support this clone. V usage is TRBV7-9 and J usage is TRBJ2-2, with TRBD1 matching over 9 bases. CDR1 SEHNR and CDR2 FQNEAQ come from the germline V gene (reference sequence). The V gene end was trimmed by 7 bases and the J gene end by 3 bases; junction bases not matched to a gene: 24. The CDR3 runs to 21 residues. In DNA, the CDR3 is TGTGCCAGCACCAAACGCCCCCGGGGGACAGGGTTTATCGCCGACACCGGGGAGCTGTTTTTT. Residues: CASTKRPRGTGFIADTGELFF.

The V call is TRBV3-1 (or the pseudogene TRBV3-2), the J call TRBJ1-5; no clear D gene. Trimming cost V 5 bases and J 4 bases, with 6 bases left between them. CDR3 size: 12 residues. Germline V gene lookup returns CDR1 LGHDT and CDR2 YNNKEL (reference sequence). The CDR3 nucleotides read TGTGCCAGCAGCAACCAGAATCAGCCCCAGCATTTT. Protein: CASSNQNQPQHF.

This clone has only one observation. The CDR3 DNA sequence: TGTGCCAGCAGTTTGGCCCTTTATGGCTACACCTTC. Amino acids: CASSLALYGYTF. This chain joins TRBV28 and TRBJ1-2; D not resolved. The CDR3 loop spans 12 amino acids. Germline values: CDR1 MDHEN, CDR2 SYDVKM. Trimming pared 3 bases from V and 5 bases from J, leaving 7 bases between.

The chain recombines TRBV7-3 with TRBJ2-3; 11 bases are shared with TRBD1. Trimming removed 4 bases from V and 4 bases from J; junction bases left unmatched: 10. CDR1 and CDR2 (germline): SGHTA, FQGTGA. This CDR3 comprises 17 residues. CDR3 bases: TGTGCCAGCAGCTCCTGGACAGGGGGCGGTGAGGCAGATACGCAGTATTTT. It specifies CASSSWTGGGEADTQYF.